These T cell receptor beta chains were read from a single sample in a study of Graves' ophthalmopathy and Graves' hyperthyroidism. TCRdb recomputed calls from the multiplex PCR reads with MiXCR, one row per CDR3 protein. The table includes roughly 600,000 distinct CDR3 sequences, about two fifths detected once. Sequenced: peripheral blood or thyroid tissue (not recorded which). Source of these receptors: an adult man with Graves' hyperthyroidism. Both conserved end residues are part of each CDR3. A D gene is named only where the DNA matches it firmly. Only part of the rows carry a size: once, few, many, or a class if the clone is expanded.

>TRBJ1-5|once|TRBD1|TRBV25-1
TGTGCCAGCAGCCAGGGGGAATATGGCAATCAGCCCCAGCATTTT
CASSQGEYGNQPQHF
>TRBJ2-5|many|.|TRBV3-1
TGTGCCAGCAGCCAAGATCCCGGGTACCAAGAGACCCAGTACTTC
CASSQDPGYQETQYF
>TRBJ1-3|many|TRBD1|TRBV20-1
TGCAGTGCTAGGGACAGGCTCTCTGGAAACACCATATATTTT
CSARDRLSGNTIYF
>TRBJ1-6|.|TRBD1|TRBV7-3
TGTGGCAGCAGCCTCGACAGGGGAAGGGGTTCACCCCTCCACTTT
CGSSLDRGRGSPLHF
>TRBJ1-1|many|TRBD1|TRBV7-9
TGTGCCAGCAGCCCGGGGGGGGACAGTACTGAAGCTTTCTTT
CASSPGGDSTEAFF
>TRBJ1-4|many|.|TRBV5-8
TGTGCCAGCAGCTTGAGCAGCGGAGGCAATGAAAAACTGTTTTTT
CASSLSSGGNEKLFF
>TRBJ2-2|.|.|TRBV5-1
TGCGCCAGCAGCTTGACGGGGCCCACCGGGGAGCTGTTTTTT
CASSLTGPTGELFF
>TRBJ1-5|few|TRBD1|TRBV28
TGTGCCAGCAGAAGGCAGACTACAGGGGGCAATCAGCCCCAGCATTTT
CASRRQTTGGNQPQHF
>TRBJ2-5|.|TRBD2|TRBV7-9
TGTGCCAGCTGCCTAGCGGGAACCCAAGAGACCCAGTACTTT
CASCLAGTQETQYF
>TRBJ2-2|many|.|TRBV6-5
TGTGCCAGCAGTTACTTTGGGGACACCGGGGAGCTGTTTTTT
CASSYFGDTGELFF
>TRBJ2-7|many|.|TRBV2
TGTGCCAGCAGGGCGGGACCATCCTACGAGCAGTACTTC
CASRAGPSYEQYF
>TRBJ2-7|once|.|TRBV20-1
TGCAGTGCTAGAGAGGCCCGGGCAGAGCAGTACTTC
CSAREARAEQYF
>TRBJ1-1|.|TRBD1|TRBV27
TGTGCCAGCAGGGACAGGGGTTTTACTGAAGCTTTCTTT
CASRDRGFTEAFF
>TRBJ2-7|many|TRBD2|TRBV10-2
TGCGCCAGCAGTGAGATTCAGGGAGGGTACGAGCAGTACTTC
CASSEIQGGYEQYF
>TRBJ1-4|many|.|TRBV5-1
TGCGCCAGCAGCTTGGCCGGGGTAGAAAAACTGTTTTTT
CASSLAGVEKLFF
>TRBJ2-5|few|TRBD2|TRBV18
TGTGCCAGCTCACCACGGGAGGGCGGCGAGACCCAGTACTTC
CASSPREGGETQYF
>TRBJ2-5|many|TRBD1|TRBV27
TGTGCCAGCAGTTCGTGGACAGGGATGGGAGAGACCCAGTACTTC
CASSSWTGMGETQYF
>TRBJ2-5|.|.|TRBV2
TGTGCCAGCAGTTACCCAAAAGGACAGCAAGAGACCCAGTACTTC
CASSYPKGQQETQYF
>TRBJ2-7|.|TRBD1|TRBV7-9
TGTGCCAGCAGCCCTGCCGCAGGGGGCGGATATGAGCAGTACTTC
CASSPAAGGGYEQYF
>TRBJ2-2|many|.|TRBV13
TGTGCCAGCAGTCCCGGGACGGGGAACACCGGGGAGCTGTTTTTT
CASSPGTGNTGELFF
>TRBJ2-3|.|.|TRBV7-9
TGTGCCAGCAGCTTGGGCAGGGTCCGAACCACAGATACGCAGTATTTT
CASSLGRVRTTDTQYF
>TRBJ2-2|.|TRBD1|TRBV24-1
TGTGCCACCAGTGATTTGCAGGGGGCGGCTACCGGGGAGCTGTTTTTT
CATSDLQGAATGELFF
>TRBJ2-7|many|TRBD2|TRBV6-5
TGTGCCAGCAGTTACCTAGGACTAGCTTCCGAGCAGTACTTC
CASSYLGLASEQYF
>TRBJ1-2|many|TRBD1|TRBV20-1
TGCAGTGCTTCTGCGACAGGGTCCTATGGCTACACCTTC
CSASATGSYGYTF
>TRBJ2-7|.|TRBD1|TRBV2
TGTGCTGCAAGCGGGACAGGGACTAATTACGAGCAGTACTTC
CAASGTGTNYEQYF
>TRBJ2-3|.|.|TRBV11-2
TGTGCCAGCAGCTCCATTCCGGACATAGGCACAGATACGCAGTATTTT
CASSSIPDIGTDTQYF
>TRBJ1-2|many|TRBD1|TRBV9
TGTGCCAGCAGCGTAGATCCGGGACAGGCGAACTATGGCTACACCTTC
CASSVDPGQANYGYTF
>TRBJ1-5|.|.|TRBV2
TGTGCCAGCAGTTTCTCCGGGAGGGGACGGGGTCAGCCCCAGCATTTT
CASSFSGRGRGQPQHF
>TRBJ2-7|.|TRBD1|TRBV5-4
TGTGCCAGCAGGGGGACAGGAGACGAGCAGTACTTC
CASRGTGDEQYF
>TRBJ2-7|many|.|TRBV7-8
TGTGCCAGCAGCTTAACGGGGGGCTACTACGAGCAGTACTTC
CASSLTGGYYEQYF
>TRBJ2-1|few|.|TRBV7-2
TGTGCCAGCAGTTTGGACTCGTCCTACAATGAGCAGTTCTTC
CASSLDSSYNEQFF
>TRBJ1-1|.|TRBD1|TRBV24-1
TGTGCCACCAGGTCACGCAGGGGGGGCACTGAAGCTTTCTTT
CATRSRRGGTEAFF
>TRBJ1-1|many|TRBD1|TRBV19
TGTGCCAGTAGTAGCGGACAGGGAACTGAAGCTTTCTTT
CASSSGQGTEAFF
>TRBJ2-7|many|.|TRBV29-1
TGCAGCGTTGTCGGGGACGGCTACGAGCAGTACTTC
CSVVGDGYEQYF
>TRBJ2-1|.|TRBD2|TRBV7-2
TGTGCCAGCAGCTGGTCTAGCGGTGAGCAGTTCTTC
CASSWSSGEQFF
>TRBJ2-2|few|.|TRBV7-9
TGTGCCAGCAGCGGCAGGGGTTTGGGCACCGGGGAGCTGTTTTTT
CASSGRGLGTGELFF
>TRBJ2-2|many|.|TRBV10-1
TGCGCCAGCAGTGAGTCAGGTCTTGGCAGGGTGAACACCGGGGAGCTGTTTTTT
CASSESGLGRVNTGELFF
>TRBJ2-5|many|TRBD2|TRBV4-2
TGTGCCAGCAGCCCCACTAGCGGAGTCTTCCAAGAGACCCAGTACTTC
CASSPTSGVFQETQYF
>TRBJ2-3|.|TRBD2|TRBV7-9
TGTGCCAGCAGGGAACGGGAGGGCCCTGAGAGCACAGATACGCAGTATTTT
CASREREGPESTDTQYF